The clone carrying this TCR beta chain has more than one count but fewer than ten. Antigen specificity is unknown. This sample stems from a study of blood T cells in healthy people across ages. Study results and limitations: Compared with aged donors, long-lived donors showed fewer expanded clones, suggesting selection. Changes in expanded clonotypes were possibly confounded, as the CMV status of donors was unknown.

Next came a second PCR, run for about 7 to 12 cycles, which used a sample-barcoded 5' primer along with a J-beta primer mix. Paired-end reads containing CDR3 totaled no fewer than 3 million for each sample. Each CDR3 protein gets one entry after TCRdb re-called the 5' RACE reads with MiXCR. The top ten clones hold around 29% of a sample with about 280,000 distinct CDR3 sequences, 25% to 30% of them seen once. About 9.6 milliliters of peripheral blood were drawn from each donor into EDTA-treated tubes. Sequencing was carried out using blood. The receptor comes from a woman in her 70s in good health.

The CDR3 loop reads CASMEGSSYEQYF. In DNA form, the CDR3 reads TGTGCCAGCATGGAGGGGAGCTCCTACGAGCAGTACTTC. The rearrangement uses TRBV6-2 or TRBV6-3 and TRBJ2-7, with D possibly matching TRBD2 (6 bases). The CDR3 length is 13 residues. V was pared by 7 bases and J by 0 bases, with 10 bases between. From germline, CDR1 is MNHEY and CDR2 SVGEGT.